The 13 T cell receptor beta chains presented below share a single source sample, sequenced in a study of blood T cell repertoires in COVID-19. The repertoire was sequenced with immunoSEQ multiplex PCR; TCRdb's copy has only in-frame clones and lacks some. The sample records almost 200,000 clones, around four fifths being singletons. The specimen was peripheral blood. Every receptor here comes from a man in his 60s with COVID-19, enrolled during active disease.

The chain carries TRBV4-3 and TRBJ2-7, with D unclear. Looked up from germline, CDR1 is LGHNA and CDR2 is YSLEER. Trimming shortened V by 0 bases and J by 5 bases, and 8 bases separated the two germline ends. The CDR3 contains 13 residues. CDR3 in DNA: TGCGCCAGCAGCCAAGATCGGTACGACGAGCAGTACTTC. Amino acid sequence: CASSQDRYDEQYF.

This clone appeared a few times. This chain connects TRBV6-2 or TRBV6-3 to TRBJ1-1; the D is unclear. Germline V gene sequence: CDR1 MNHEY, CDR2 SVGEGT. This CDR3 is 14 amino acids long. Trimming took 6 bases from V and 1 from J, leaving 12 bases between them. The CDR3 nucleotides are TGTGCCAGCAGCCTAGTTGGAGAGAACACTGAAGCTTTCTTT. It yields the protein CASSLVGENTEAFF.

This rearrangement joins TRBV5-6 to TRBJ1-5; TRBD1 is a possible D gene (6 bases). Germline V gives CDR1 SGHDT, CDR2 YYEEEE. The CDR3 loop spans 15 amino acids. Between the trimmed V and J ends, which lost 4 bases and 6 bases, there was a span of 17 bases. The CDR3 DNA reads TGTGCCAGCAGCCGATTACAGGGCCCAGGTCAGCCCCAGCATTTT. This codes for CASSRLQGPGQPQHF.

This CDR3 reads CASSPSPQGASEAFF. The CDR3 DNA reads TGTGCCAGCTCACCAAGCCCACAGGGGGCCTCTGAAGCTTTCTTT. The rearrangement links TRBV18 to TRBJ1-1; 9 bases match TRBD1. Per the germline V gene, CDR1 is KGHSH and CDR2 is LQKENI. V was pared by 2 bases and J by 6 bases, with 7 bases of the junction left unmatched. The CDR3 runs 15 residues.

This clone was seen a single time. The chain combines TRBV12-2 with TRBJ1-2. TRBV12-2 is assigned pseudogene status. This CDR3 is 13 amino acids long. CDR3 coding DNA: TGTGCAAGTCGCCCCGGGACTTTCTATGGCTACACCTTC. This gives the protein CASRPGTFYGYTF.

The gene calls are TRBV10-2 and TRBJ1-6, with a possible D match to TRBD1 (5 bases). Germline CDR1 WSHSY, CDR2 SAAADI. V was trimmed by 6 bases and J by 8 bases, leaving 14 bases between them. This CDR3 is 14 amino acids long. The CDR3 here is CASSLTEFDSPLHF. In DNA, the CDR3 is TGCGCCAGCAGCCTGACAGAGTTTGATTCACCCCTCCACTTT.

Here the CDR3 DNA reads TGTGCCAGCAGCTCTAACACAGGTCGGGAGCAGTTCTTC. This gives the protein CASSSNTGREQFF. The rearrangement links TRBV7-9 to TRBJ2-1; TRBD1 is a possible D gene (5 bases). In germline, CDR1 is SEHNR, CDR2 FQNEAQ (reference sequence). V lost 4 bases and J 10 bases, leaving 14 bases between the germline ends. This CDR3 comprises 13 residues.

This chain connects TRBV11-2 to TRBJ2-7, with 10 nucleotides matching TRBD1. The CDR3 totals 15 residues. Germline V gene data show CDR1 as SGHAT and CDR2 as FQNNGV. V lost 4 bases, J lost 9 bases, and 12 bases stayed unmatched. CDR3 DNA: TGTGCCAGCAGCTCACTTCCAGACAGGGGGCGAAGGCAGTACTTC. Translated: CASSSLPDRGRRQYF.

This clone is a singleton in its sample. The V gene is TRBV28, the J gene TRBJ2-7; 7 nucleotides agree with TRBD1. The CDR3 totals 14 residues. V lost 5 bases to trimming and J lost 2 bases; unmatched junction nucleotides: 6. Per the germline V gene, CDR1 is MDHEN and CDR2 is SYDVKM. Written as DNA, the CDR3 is TGTGCCAGCAGTGCAGGGACAGACCCCTACGAGCAGTACTTC. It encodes CASSAGTDPYEQYF.

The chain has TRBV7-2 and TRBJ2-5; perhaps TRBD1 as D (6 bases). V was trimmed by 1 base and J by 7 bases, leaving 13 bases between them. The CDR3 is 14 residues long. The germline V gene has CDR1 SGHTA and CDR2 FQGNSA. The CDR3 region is CASSLVRTERTQYF. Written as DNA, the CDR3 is TGTGCCAGCAGCTTAGTCCGGACAGAGCGGACCCAGTACTTC.

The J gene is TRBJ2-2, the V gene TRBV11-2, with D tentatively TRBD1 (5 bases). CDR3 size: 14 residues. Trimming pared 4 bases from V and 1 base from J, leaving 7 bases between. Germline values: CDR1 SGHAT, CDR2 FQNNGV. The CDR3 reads CASSSGQNTGELFF. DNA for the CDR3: TGTGCCAGCAGCTCCGGACAGAACACCGGGGAGCTGTTTTTT.

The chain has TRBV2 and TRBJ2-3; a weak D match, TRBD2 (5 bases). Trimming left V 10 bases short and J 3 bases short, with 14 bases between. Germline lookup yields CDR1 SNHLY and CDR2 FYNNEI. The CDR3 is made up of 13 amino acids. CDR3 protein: CATKGGGTDTQYF. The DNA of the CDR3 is TGTGCCACCAAAGGAGGTGGGACAGATACGCAGTATTTT.

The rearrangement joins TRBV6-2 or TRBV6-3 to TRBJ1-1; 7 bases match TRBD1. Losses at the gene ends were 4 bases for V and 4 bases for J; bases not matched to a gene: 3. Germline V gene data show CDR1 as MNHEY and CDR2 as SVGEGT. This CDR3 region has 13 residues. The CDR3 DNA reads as TGTGCCAGCAGTTTGACAGGGAGCACTGAAGCTTTCTTT. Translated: CASSLTGSTEAFF.